This TCR beta chain was captured by sequencing in a study of OX40 agonist ivuxolimab in advanced cancers. Produced via immunoSEQ multiplex PCR; TCRdb's table is partial and in-frame only. The repertoire holds approximately 69,000 clones, with roughly 88% as singletons. This clone was seen only once. The sequence was collected from an adult with an advanced solid tumor such as melanoma, head and neck, liver or kidney cancer. This sample comprised CD4+ or CD8+ T cells sorted from blood, obtained in a trial of the OX40 agonist ivuxolimab.

The CDR3 DNA reads as TGCAGCGTTGCTTTTGGTAATAGCAATCAGCCCCAGCATTTT. Protein product: CSVAFGNSNQPQHF. The genes are TRBV29-1 and TRBJ1-5; the D is unclear. CDR1 SQVTM and CDR2 ANQGSEA come from the germline V gene. Trimming stripped 4 bases from V and 0 bases from J, with 10 bases between. CDR3 length equals 14 residues. The full variable domain, with the rest looked up from reference TRBV29-1 and TRBJ1-5, is SAVISQKPSRDICQRGTSLTIQCQVDSQVTMMFWYRQQPGQSLTLIATANQGSEATYESGFVIDKFPISRPNLTFSTLTVSNMSPEDSSIYLCSVAFGNSNQPQHFGDGTRLSIL.